The clone carrying this T cell receptor (beta chain) was counted a single time. The sample is drawn from a study of blood T cell repertoires in COVID-19. The CDR3 contains 17 residues. Germline V gene sequence: CDR1 SGDLS, CDR2 YYNGEE. Losses at the gene ends were 0 bases for V and 8 bases for J; bases not matched to a gene: 10. Per the authors' pipeline: For nucleated cells, counts were estimated from reference gene primer amplification. The table came from immunoSEQ multiplex PCR; TCRdb's copy has only in-frame clones and leaves some out. V, J and clone size are taken as reported in that table, and D and trimming were inferred from the DNA itself. The table has 75,000 to 100,000 clones, roughly 78% seen once.

The V call is TRBV9, the J call TRBJ1-4; 10 bases agree with TRBD1. The origin of this receptor is a man aged 50 or older with active or convalescent COVID-19. Sequencing used peripheral blood. CDR3 in DNA: TGTGCCAGCAGCGTAGGAGGGACAGGGGACGTTGGGGAAAAACTGTTTTTT. Its translation is CASSVGGTGDVGEKLFF.